The 10 T cell receptor beta chains listed next were all sequenced from one sample in a study of cytomegalovirus exposure and HLA in healthy donors (dated by TCRdb to 2016 to 2017). Preparation of the library involved the immunoSEQ multiplex PCR assay. A mixture of 60 forward primers for TCR Vbeta segments and 13 reverse primers for TCR Jbeta segments was used in the multiplex PCR. TCRdb re-hosts the immuneACCESS table, in-frame sequences only. Its copies lack some clones; in the studies checked, an unresolved V gene accounts for under half of them, and the cause for the rest is not known. The sample table holds about 120,000 clones, of which 79% were seen once. The ten biggest clones cover roughly 2% of the sample. Sequenced material: PBMCs. These receptors originate from a man aged 18 to 30 in good health and CMV-seronegative.

This clone was seen only a few times. The gene calls are TRBV5-8 and TRBJ2-7; 10 bases align to TRBD2. Germline assignment: CDR1 SGHTS and CDR2 YDEGEE. The trim removed 1 base at V and 6 bases at J, leaving 1 base unmatched. CDR3 length equals 13 residues. As DNA, the CDR3 is TGTGCCAGCAGCTTGACTAGCGGGATCGAGCAGTACGTC. Protein product: CASSLTSGIEQYV.

The V and J genes are TRBV5-1 and TRBJ2-5, with 9 bases fitting TRBD2. The length of the CDR3 is 17 residues. Germline trimming cut 3 bases from V and 4 bases from J; bases unmatched to any gene: 13. In germline, CDR1 is SGHRS, CDR2 YFSETQ. This CDR3 reads CASSWGRREGSGETQYF. The CDR3 DNA sequence: TGCGCCAGCAGCTGGGGGCGGCGGGAGGGCAGCGGAGAGACCCAGTACTTC.

This clone was seen just once. CDR3 coding DNA: TGTGCCAGCAGTTTTGGCGGGCCGAACACCGGGGAGCTGTTTTTT. It yields the protein CASSFGGPNTGELFF. V and J are TRBV28 and TRBJ2-2; possibly TRBD2 for D (5 bases). CDR3 length: 15 amino acids. Trimming removed 3 bases at V and 0 bases at J, with 8 bases between. Per germline, CDR1 MDHEN and CDR2 SYDVKM.

This chain connects TRBV19 to TRBJ2-7, with 7 bases fitting TRBD2. V was pared by 1 base and J by 0 bases, with 6 bases of the junction left unmatched. The CDR3 loop spans 16 amino acids. Germline values: CDR1 LNHDA, CDR2 SQIVND (reference sequence). The CDR3 loop reads CASSIVGLADSYEQYF. The DNA for the CDR3 is TGTGCCAGTAGTATAGTTGGGCTAGCGGACTCCTACGAGCAGTACTTC. Combining the CDR3 with reference TRBV19 and TRBJ2-7 gives the whole variable domain DGGITQSPKYLFRKEGQNVTLSCEQNLNHDAMYWYRQDPGQGLRLIYYSQIVNDFQKGDIAEGYSVSREKKESFPLTVTSAQKNPTAFYLCASSIVGLADSYEQYFGPGTRLTVT.

This chain links TRBV29-1 with TRBJ2-1; TRBD2 matches at 13 bases. CDR1 SQVTM and CDR2 ANQGSEA come from the germline V gene. V shed 0 bases, J shed 8 bases, and the junction held 4 bases outside the gene matches. The CDR3 length is 15 residues. CDR3: CSVEEPGLAGDEQFF. The CDR3 DNA is TGCAGCGTTGAAGAACCCGGACTAGCGGGAGATGAGCAGTTCTTC.

The chain couples TRBV7-9 to TRBJ2-2, with 12 bases aligning to TRBD1. The germline gives CDR1 SEHNR, CDR2 FQNEAQ (reference sequence). Unmatched junction bases numbered 4, after V lost 5 bases and J lost 6 bases. The CDR3 consists of 15 residues. The CDR3 DNA reads TGTGCCAGCAGCCTCGGGACAGGGGGCCCCGGGGAGCTGTTTTTT. The encoded protein is CASSLGTGGPGELFF.

The chain is built from TRBV13 and TRBJ2-1; 8 bases fit TRBD2. Germline CDR1 and CDR2: PRHDT and FYEKMQ (reference sequence). The CDR3 has 12 residues. The V gene end was trimmed by 6 bases and the J gene end by 9 bases; junction bases not matched to a gene: 4. CDR3 residues: CASSSGTSEQFF. The CDR3 DNA reads TGTGCCAGCAGTTCGGGGACTAGTGAGCAGTTCTTC.

V and J are TRBV19 and TRBJ1-2; 8 bases are a match to TRBD1. Germline CDR1 and CDR2: LNHDA and SQIVND (reference sequence). The CDR3 loop spans 15 amino acids. J lost 5 bases, V lost 5 bases, and 10 bases had no gene match. In nucleotides, the CDR3 is TGTGCCAGTAGTGCCCGGGACAGGTTGCTATATGGCTACACCTTC. It encodes CASSARDRLLYGYTF. Supplemented by reference TRBV19 and TRBJ1-2, the full variable domain reads DGGITQSPKYLFRKEGQNVTLSCEQNLNHDAMYWYRQDPGQGLRLIYYSQIVNDFQKGDIAEGYSVSREKKESFPLTVTSAQKNPTAFYLCASSARDRLLYGYTFGSGTRLTVV.

The rearrangement links TRBV7-3 to TRBJ2-2, with 7 bases lining up with TRBD1. Unmatched junction bases numbered 3, after V lost 2 bases and J lost 3 bases. Germline CDR1 and CDR2: SGHTA and FQGTGA. This CDR3 has 15 amino acids. CDR3 amino acids: CASSLQGDDTGELFF. For the CDR3, the DNA is TGTGCCAGCAGCTTACAGGGGGATGACACCGGGGAGCTGTTTTTT.

This sequence joins TRBV4-1 and TRBJ1-6; 8 nucleotides align to TRBD1. There are 18 residues in the CDR3. The V gene end was trimmed by 2 bases and the J gene end by 0 bases; junction bases not matched to a gene: 6. The germline gives CDR1 MGHRA, CDR2 YSYEKL. CDR3 nucleotides: TGCGCCAGCAGCCAACCCACAGGGGGGAGCTCCTATAATTCACCCCTCCACTTT. Protein sequence: CASSQPTGGSSYNSPLHF.